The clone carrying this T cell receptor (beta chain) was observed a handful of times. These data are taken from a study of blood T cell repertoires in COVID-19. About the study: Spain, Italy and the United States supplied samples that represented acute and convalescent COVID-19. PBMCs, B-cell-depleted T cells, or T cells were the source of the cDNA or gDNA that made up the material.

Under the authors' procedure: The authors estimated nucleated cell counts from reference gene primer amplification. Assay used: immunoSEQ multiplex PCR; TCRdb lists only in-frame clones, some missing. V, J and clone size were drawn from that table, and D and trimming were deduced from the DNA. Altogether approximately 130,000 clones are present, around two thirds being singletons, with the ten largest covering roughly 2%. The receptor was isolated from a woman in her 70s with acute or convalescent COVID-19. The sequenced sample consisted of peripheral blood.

CDR3 loop: CASSGQGVNYGYTF. The DNA for the CDR3 is TGTGCCAGCAGCGGACAGGGAGTGAACTATGGCTACACCTTC. V is TRBV9 and J is TRBJ1-2; 7 bases match TRBD1. Germline assignment: CDR1 SGDLS and CDR2 YYNGEE. There are 14 residues in the CDR3. Trimming cost V 3 bases and J 2 bases; bases outside gene matches: 4.